This entry concerns a single T cell receptor (beta chain). Its cognate antigen is unknown. An end of the junction does not agree with germline; a read error may underlie this. Individual cDNA molecules received unique molecular identifiers during library preparation. Each CDR3 protein gets one entry after TCRdb re-called the 5' RACE reads with MiXCR. The sample yields about 49,000 distinct CDR3 sequences, around 11% seen once. This sample is drawn from a study of early T cells in non-severe SARS-CoV-2 infection. Germline CDR1 reads MNHEY; CDR2 reads SVGAGI. The CDR3 contains 14 residues. Broader study findings: Lookups in VDJdb leaned toward anti-spike CD8 responses and missed private and CD4 specificities.

V gene TRBV6-5 combines with J gene TRBJ2-7; TRBD1 is a possible D gene (5 bases). The TCR comes from an adult who was a healthcare worker with PCR-confirmed SARS-CoV-2 infection or an uninfected control (not recorded which). The sample taken for sequencing was whole blood. The chain's CDR3 is CVSSYDSITYEQYF. The CDR3 region has the DNA TGTGTCAGCAGTTACGACAGCATCACCTACGAGCAGTACTTC.